One and the same sample provided the 17 T cell receptor beta chains below, sequenced in a study of human T cells and chemical hapten exposure. The time point here: patch test 3, about 24 weeks after DPC sensitization. Treatment in this sample: therapeutic diphenylcyclopropenone sensitization with weekly scalp DPC. TCRdb itself ran the RACE reads through MiXCR, one entry per CDR3 protein. The data show around 110,000 distinct CDR3 sequences, 10% to 12% seen once. The source material was whole blood, sampled in connection with sensitization to the hapten diphenylcyclopropenone (DPC). All receptors derive from a woman aged 50 to 60 with alopecia areata. Some clones in this sample may be carry-over from other donors' samples.

This clonotype showed up many times. CDR3 residues: CASSLTGQGVDEQFF. The CDR3 DNA follows: TGTGCCAGCAGTTTAACGGGACAGGGTGTGGATGAGCAGTTCTTC. The V and J genes are TRBV12-3 or TRBV12-4 and TRBJ2-1; TRBD1 agrees at 9 bases. J was trimmed by 8 bases and V by 2 bases; bases with no gene match: 7. The CDR3 loop spans 15 amino acids.

This clonotype was observed many times. The CDR3 DNA reads as TGTGCCAGCAGTTCGTTGGACAGTAAAAACATTCAGTACTTC. Amino acids: CASSSLDSKNIQYF. The rearrangement links TRBV6-2 or TRBV6-3 to TRBJ2-4, with D maybe TRBD1 (6 bases). Trimming stripped 4 bases from V and 4 bases from J, with 11 bases between. The CDR3 runs 14 residues. The germline CDR1 and CDR2 sequences are MNHEY and SVGEGT.

This clonotype was detected ten times or more. The J gene is TRBJ1-1, the V gene TRBV6-1; D gene ambiguous. V was trimmed by 6 bases and J by 3 bases, leaving 11 bases between them. The germline CDR1 and CDR2 sequences are MNHNS and SASEGT. The CDR3 is 13 residues long. The CDR3 loop is CASRVGRDTEAFF. CDR3 coding DNA: TGTGCCAGCAGGGTGGGTCGGGACACTGAAGCTTTCTTT.

This clonotype was counted only a few times. V gene TRBV28 combines with J gene TRBJ1-1; D unresolved. CDR1 and CDR2 from the germline V gene are MDHEN and SYDVKM. Trimming cost V 6 bases and J 3 bases, with 8 bases left between them. The CDR3 sequence is 12 residues long. CDR3 sequence: CASRRGDTEAFF. The CDR3 nucleotides read TGTGCCAGCAGGCGAGGCGACACTGAAGCTTTCTTT. Full variable domain (remainder filled in from reference TRBV28 and TRBJ1-1): DVKVTQSSRYLVKRTGEKVFLECVQDMDHENMFWYRQDPGLGLRLIYFSYDVKMKEKGDIPEGYSVSREKKERFSLILESASTNQTSMYLCASRRGDTEAFFGQGTRLTVV.

This clonotype was recorded a few times. The V and J genes are TRBV20-1 and TRBJ1-2, with 7 bases that match TRBD1. Per the germline V gene, CDR1 is DFQATT and CDR2 is SNEGSKA (reference sequence). This CDR3 contains 13 residues. V was clipped by 6 bases and J by 3 bases; unmatched bases: 7. The DNA for the CDR3 is TGCAGTGCCACAGGGGAGGGTGACTATGGCTACACCTTC. It is translated as CSATGEGDYGYTF.

This clonotype was seen a handful of times. The chain carries TRBV19 and TRBJ2-7, with TRBD1 identical over 8 bases. V was clipped by 2 bases and J by 2 bases; unmatched bases: 5. Germline-derived CDR1 and CDR2 are LNHDA and SQIVND (reference sequence). The CDR3 extends over 15 amino acids. CDR3 loop: CASSIQGASPYEQYF. The CDR3 DNA follows: TGTGCCAGTAGTATACAGGGGGCGAGTCCCTACGAGCAGTACTTC.

Ten or more counts support this clonotype. The CDR3 reads CASSQEWVTVAGTTDTQYF. The CDR3, as DNA: TGTGCCAGCAGCCAAGAATGGGTGACGGTAGCGGGAACCACAGATACGCAGTATTTT. The chain is built from TRBV4-2 and TRBJ2-3, with TRBD2 matching over 8 bases. Germline CDR1 and CDR2: LGHNA and YNFKEQ. This CDR3 spans 19 amino acids. After removal of 0 bases from V and 2 bases from J, the junction contained 13 bases not matched to a gene.

There are a few counts of this clonotype. V gene TRBV10-3 combines with J gene TRBJ2-3; no definite D call. CDR1 and CDR2 from the germline V gene are ENHRY and SYGVKD. V was trimmed by 3 bases and J by 1 base, leaving 5 bases between them. CDR3 length: 13 residues. CDR3 sequence reads: CAISDGGTDTQYF. The CDR3 DNA sequence: TGTGCCATCAGTGATGGGGGCACAGATACGCAGTATTTT.

The CDR3 DNA reads as TGCGCCAGCAGCTTGGAGGGGCGATGGGAGCAGTACTTC. It translates to CASSLEGRWEQYF. The chain links TRBV5-1 to TRBJ2-7; maybe TRBD1 (5 bases). Trimming took off 0 bases at V and 7 bases at J, with 11 bases between the two ends. CDR3 size: 13 residues. Germline-derived CDR1 and CDR2 are SGHRS and YFSETQ.

This chain connects TRBV12-3 or TRBV12-4 to TRBJ2-7, with 13 nucleotides matching TRBD2. V gave up 6 bases and J gave up 0 bases; unmatched junction bases: 14. This CDR3 is 19 amino acids long. CDR3 sequence reads: CASSAGLAGASFSSYEQYF. Written as DNA, the CDR3 is TGTGCCAGCAGCGCCGGACTAGCGGGGGCCAGTTTCAGCTCCTACGAGCAGTACTTC.

The V and J genes are TRBV12-3 or TRBV12-4 and TRBJ2-3, with 7 bases lining up with TRBD1. V trimming: 3 bases; J trimming: 9 bases; junction bases outside the gene matches: 9. This CDR3 is built from 14 residues. CDR3 sequence (DNA): TGTGCCAGCAGTTTCCGATCAGGGGGAGACACGCAGTATTTT. It encodes CASSFRSGGDTQYF.

This clonotype has at least ten counts. The genes are TRBV29-1 and TRBJ1-1; the D gene is possibly TRBD1 (6 bases). This CDR3 is built from 14 residues. Germline loops: CDR1 SQVTM, CDR2 ANQGSEA. Trimming took off 4 bases at V and 0 bases at J, with 12 bases between the two ends. The chain's CDR3 is CSVADRLMNTEAFF. For the CDR3, the DNA is TGCAGCGTTGCAGACAGGCTCATGAACACTGAAGCTTTCTTT.

This chain joins TRBV11-3 and TRBJ2-3; D is uncertain. From germline, CDR1 is SGHNT and CDR2 YENEEA. V was shortened by 1 base and J by 1 base, with 9 bases between the two germline ends. The CDR3 sequence is 15 residues long. Here the CDR3 reads CASSLAGMGTDTQYF. The CDR3 DNA reads as TGTGCCAGCAGCTTAGCGGGCATGGGCACAGATACGCAGTATTTT.

This clonotype has a count of ten or more. The chain combines TRBV24-1 with TRBJ2-1; D unclear. Looked up from germline, CDR1 is KGHDR and CDR2 is SFDVKD. The CDR3 extends over 11 amino acids. V was cut by 1 base and J by 9 bases, with 3 bases left in between. The CDR3 nucleotides are TGTGCCACCAGTGATTTCGGTGAGCAGTTCTTC. Its protein is CATSDFGEQFF.

The J gene is TRBJ2-3, the V gene TRBV6-2 or TRBV6-3, with 11 bases lining up with TRBD2. Germline lookup yields CDR1 MNHEY and CDR2 SVGEGT. The trim removed 8 bases at V and 8 bases at J, leaving 9 bases unmatched. The CDR3 spans 14 residues. The CDR3 sequence is CASRLAGGIGTQYF. CDR3 DNA sequence: TGTGCCAGCCGATTAGCGGGAGGGATCGGTACGCAGTATTTT.

The chain carries TRBV7-9 and TRBJ1-6; D is undetermined. Germline CDR1 SEHNR, CDR2 FQNEAQ (reference sequence). V was trimmed by 2 bases and J by 4 bases, leaving 21 bases between them. This CDR3 has 19 amino acids. The CDR3 DNA is TGTGCCAGCAGCTTAACACCGCCGGGCTACCTAAGTTATAATTCACCCCTCCACTTT. Its protein product is CASSLTPPGYLSYNSPLHF. The complete variable domain, with remaining parts taken from reference TRBV7-9 and TRBJ1-6, reads DTGVSQNPRHKITKRGQNVTFRCDPISEHNRLYWYRQTLGQGPEFLTYFQNEAQLEKSRLLSDRFSAERPKGSFSTLEIQRTEQGDSAMYLCASSLTPPGYLSYNSPLHFGNGTRLTVT.

This clonotype appeared a few times. J is TRBJ2-1 and V is TRBV10-3, with 11 bases matching TRBD2. CDR1 is ENHRY and CDR2 is SYGVKD in the germline V gene. The CDR3 is 14 amino acids. Trimming cost V 11 bases and J 5 bases; bases outside gene matches: 8. The CDR3 loop is CAVKTSGTNNEQFF. Here the CDR3 DNA reads TGTGCCGTAAAGACTAGCGGGACAAACAATGAGCAGTTCTTC.